The clone carrying this T cell receptor (beta chain) was observed once. Under the authors' procedure: Estimated nucleated cell counts came from reference gene primer amplification. Measured with immunoSEQ multiplex PCR; TCRdb has only the in-frame clones, and not every one. V, J and clone size are taken as reported in that table, and D and trimming were inferred from the DNA itself. The profile shows roughly 100,000 clones, roughly 80% of them singletons. The sample comes from a study of blood T cell repertoires in COVID-19. In the study overall: Sites across the United States, Italy and Spain contributed samples from acute and convalescent COVID-19. PBMCs, B-cell-depleted T cells, or T cells were the source of the cDNA or gDNA that made up the material.

CDR1 and CDR2 from the germline V gene are SGDLS and YYNGEE. The CDR3 contains 15 residues. The V end was cut by 0 bases, the J end by 5 bases, with 9 bases between. The rearrangement links TRBV9 to TRBJ1-6, with D uncertain. Sequences were obtained from peripheral blood. This TCR was sampled from a man between 60 and 75 years old with acute or convalescent COVID-19. CDR3 sequence reads: CASSVGGLNNSPLHF. The CDR3 DNA follows: TGTGCCAGCAGCGTAGGAGGGTTGAATAATTCACCCCTCCACTTT.